Listed here are 16 T cell receptor beta chains from one sample, sequenced in a study of T cells in Graves' hyperthyroidism and ophthalmopathy (dated by TCRdb to the late 2010s). Preparation of the library involved multiplex PCR. Sequencing was performed on an Illumina HiSeq 2000. TCR beta CDR3 regions were amplified from RNA transcripts. A first-round RT-PCR of the TCR CDR3 used the HTBI primer set with the Qiagen OneStep RT-PCR kit. Starting from the raw public reads, TCRdb applied fastp trimming at Q25, assembled clones with MiXCR and retained in-frame beta chains. Rows merge per CDR3 protein into single entries with the most common DNA and genes. Across this sample there are around 440,000 distinct CDR3 sequences, with approximately 15% seen only once. In total, the top ten clones hold roughly 7.7% of the sample. Sequencing was done on a sample of blood. The origin of the receptors is a woman aged 18-29 years with Graves' hyperthyroidism.

This clonotype was counted at least ten times. This rearrangement joins TRBV5-8 to TRBJ2-3; 8 bases align to TRBD2. The CDR3 length is 15 residues. V lost 5 bases to trimming and J lost 2 bases; unmatched junction nucleotides: 7. Germline values: CDR1 SGHTS, CDR2 YDEGEE. The CDR3 nucleotides read TGTGCCAGCAGAACCAGCGGGGGCTTCACAGATACGCAGTATTTT. Its protein product is CASRTSGGFTDTQYF.

This clonotype was seen a handful of times. This rearrangement joins TRBV5-6 to TRBJ1-3, with 7 bases fitting TRBD1. This CDR3 region has 16 residues. Per germline, CDR1 SGHDT and CDR2 YYEEEE. The junction had 7 bases not matched to a gene; V was cut back by 0 bases and J by 4 bases. The chain's CDR3 is CASSLDRGVKGNTIYF. DNA for the CDR3: TGTGCCAGCAGCTTGGACAGGGGCGTAAAAGGAAACACCATATATTTT.

This clonotype was recorded many times. The CDR3: CASRSDTFSSGNSPLHF. CDR3 in DNA: TGTGCCAGCAGGTCCGACACTTTTTCTTCGGGTAATTCACCCCTCCACTTT. The rearrangement uses TRBV6-1 and TRBJ1-6, with D hard to call. From germline, CDR1 is MNHNS and CDR2 SASEGT. Trimming stripped 6 bases from V and 6 bases from J, with 21 bases between. CDR3 length: 17 residues.

This clonotype was recorded many times. The V call is TRBV27, the J call TRBJ2-5, with D uncertain. The V gene lost 6 bases and the J gene lost 5 bases, with 22 bases spanning the gap. There are 16 residues in the CDR3. CDR1 MNHEY and CDR2 SMNVEV come from the germline V gene (reference sequence). This CDR3 reads CASSATTVVSRETQYF. Here the CDR3 DNA reads TGTGCCAGCAGCGCCACCACAGTCGTATCGCGGGAGACCCAGTACTTC.

In its sample, this clonotype was seen many times. CDR3 coding DNA: TGTGCCAGCGGACAGGGGGGCTACACCTTC. It codes for CASGQGGYTF. The chain combines TRBV11-2 with TRBJ1-2, with 9 positions matching TRBD1. V trimming: 8 bases; J trimming: 8 bases; junction bases outside the gene matches: 0. This CDR3 is 10 amino acids long. Germline CDR1 is SGHAT and CDR2 is FQNNGV.

There are many counts of this clonotype. V usage is TRBV18 and J usage is TRBJ1-1; D not resolved. From germline, CDR1 is KGHSH and CDR2 LQKENI. The CDR3 sequence is 17 residues long. Trimming removed 3 bases at V and 4 bases at J, with 21 bases between. CDR3 residues: CASSPYGKPREVTEAFF. In DNA, the CDR3 is TGTGCCAGCTCACCCTACGGAAAGCCCCGGGAGGTCACTGAAGCTTTCTTT.

In this sample, this clonotype turned up many times. V is TRBV6-1 and J is TRBJ2-7; D gene ambiguous. The V gene's germline CDR1 is MNHNS and CDR2 SASEGT. The CDR3 totals 12 residues. Trimming left V 3 bases short and J 2 bases short, with 5 bases between. In DNA form, the CDR3 reads TGTGCCAGCAGTGAGTACACCTACGAGCAGTACTTC. It translates to CASSEYTYEQYF.

In its sample, this clonotype was seen many times. The rearrangement joins TRBV7-9 to TRBJ2-1, with 7 bases that match TRBD2. Unmatched junction bases numbered 2, after V lost 1 base and J lost 2 bases. This CDR3 region has 15 residues. CDR1 and CDR2 (germline): SEHNR, FQNEAQ (reference sequence). The CDR3 loop is CASSLGGGPYNEQFF. As DNA, the CDR3 is TGTGCCAGCAGCTTAGGGGGGGGACCCTACAATGAGCAGTTCTTC.

This clonotype was counted many times. The rearrangement links TRBV6-2 or TRBV6-3 to TRBJ2-7, with 7 positions matching TRBD1. The CDR3 is 16 residues long. The J segment lost 2 bases and the V segment lost 4 bases, leaving 11 bases of the junction unmatched. The V gene's germline CDR1 is MNHEY and CDR2 SVGEGT. The CDR3 DNA reads as TGTGCCAGCAGTTCCCCTGGGACAGATAACGCCTACGAGCAGTACTTC. This translates into CASSSPGTDNAYEQYF.

This clonotype has at least ten counts. The rearrangement links TRBV12-5 to TRBJ2-1; weak D call: TRBD2 (5 bases). CDR3 length: 13 residues. Germline lookup yields CDR1 LGHNT and CDR2 FRNRAP. Trimming took off 0 bases at V and 8 bases at J, with 8 bases between the two ends. The CDR3: CASGLVEVYEQFF. Here the CDR3 DNA reads TGTGCTAGTGGTTTGGTGGAGGTATATGAGCAGTTCTTC.

This clonotype was observed many times. The rearrangement joins TRBV20-1 to TRBJ2-1, with TRBD2 matching over 10 bases. V gave up 6 bases and J gave up 6 bases; unmatched junction bases: 8. CDR1 DFQATT and CDR2 SNEGSKA come from the germline V gene (reference sequence). CDR3 size: 14 residues. The CDR3 DNA sequence: TGCAGTGCCGCGACTAGCGGGCGAGTCAATGAGCAGTTCTTC. Its translation: CSAATSGRVNEQFF.

V and J are TRBV6-1 and TRBJ1-5; D possibly corresponds to TRBD1 (5 bases). Germline CDR1 reads MNHNS; CDR2 reads SASEGT. V lost 11 bases and J lost 6, with 17 bases in between. The CDR3 consists of 13 residues. The CDR3 bases are TGTGCCGGCACCCCGGGGGGGGGTCAGCCCCAGCATTTT. It translates to CAGTPGGGQPQHF.

This clonotype has only a few counts. This chain links TRBV4-1 with TRBJ1-6; 9 positions agree with TRBD1. Unmatched junction bases numbered 9, after V lost 0 bases and J lost 0 bases. The CDR3 is 20 residues long. CDR1 and CDR2 (germline): MGHRA, YSYEKL. CDR3 protein: CASSQDGTGRSSSYNSPLHF. In DNA, the CDR3 is TGCGCCAGCAGCCAAGACGGGACAGGGAGATCAAGCTCCTATAATTCACCCCTCCACTTT.

This clonotype has a count of ten or more. The V call is TRBV6-1, the J call TRBJ2-7, with TRBD2 matching 7 bases. From germline, CDR1 is MNHNS and CDR2 SASEGT. V shed 7 bases, J shed 2 bases, and the junction held 11 bases outside the gene matches. There are 15 residues in the CDR3. The CDR3 loop is CASNDPGSGTYEQYF. CDR3 nucleotides: TGTGCCAGCAACGACCCCGGGAGCGGGACCTACGAGCAGTACTTC.

This clonotype occurred many times. The rearrangement links TRBV6-1 to TRBJ2-5; D not resolved. V was cut by 5 bases and J by 7 bases, with 14 bases left in between. The CDR3 sequence is 13 residues long. Germline V lookup: CDR1 MNHNS, CDR2 SASEGT. CDR3 protein: CASSSGRGGTQYF. The CDR3 coding sequence is TGTGCCAGCAGTTCGGGCCGAGGTGGGACCCAGTACTTC.

This clonotype has ten or more counts. The rearrangement joins TRBV3-1 to TRBJ2-7; D gene unclear. Trimming took off 4 bases at V and 0 bases at J, with 10 bases between the two ends. There are 14 residues in the CDR3. CDR1 and CDR2 from the germline V gene are LGHDT and YNNKEL (reference sequence). The CDR3, as DNA: TGTGCCAGCAGCCCCATTGGGCTCTCCTACGAGCAGTACTTC. It yields the protein CASSPIGLSYEQYF.